This entry features one T cell receptor beta chain sequence. TCRdb reprocessed the reads with MiXCR, giving one entry per CDR3 protein. The repertoire has approximately 1,900 distinct CDR3 sequences, approximately 57% of them found once; the top ten carry roughly 6.9%. The data originate from a study of regulatory T cells in long-lasting Graves disease. Generation of the TCR library employed RNA extracted from PBMCs. This CDR3 has 19 residues. Germline values: CDR1 GTSNPN, CDR2 SVGIG (reference sequence). V dropped 3 bases and J dropped 2; count of bases not matched to a gene: 15. The genes are TRBV30 and TRBJ2-3; 12 bases map to TRBD2. This receptor was taken from a human donor with Graves disease. This specimen was peripheral blood mononuclear cells (PBMCs), taken with antithyroid drug treatment, in newly diagnosed or persistent Graves disease (not recorded which). CDR3 coding DNA: TGTGCCTGGAGAGGAACCCTAGCGGGGGGGCCCCCAATCACAGATACGCAGTATTTT. This encodes CAWRGTLAGGPPITDTQYF.